This TCR beta chain was recovered during a study of blood T cell repertoires in COVID-19 (dated by TCRdb to the early 2020s). For the wider study: Samples from collaborators originated in the United States, Italy and Spain and spanned both the acute and convalescent phases of COVID-19. Samples came from the ongoing ImmuneRACE study (first 160 participants) plus 1,254 subjects from 6 global collaborators. Nearly every sample came with metadata listing a de-identified subject ID, COVID-19 status, age in years and sex. The dataset comprised deeply sampled blood TCRbeta repertoires from subjects exposed to, actively infected with, or recovered from COVID-19. The repertoires were made available in a free public database intended to serve as a resource for research on the immune response to SARS-CoV-2. The material from the prospective study consisted of cDNA or gDNA derived from T cells, B-cell-depleted T cells, or PBMCs. Where available, HLA class I and class II types were obtained from metadata supplied by the sample provider rather than from assay-based typing. Results and caveats for the whole study, not just this receptor: Clinical and demographic metadata were provided uncurated, with the amount varying by source and participant.

Participants in the prospective study were aged roughly 18 to 100 years, lived in approximately 26 United States geographic areas, and enrolled through a virtual design. To assign participants to cohorts, the prospective study relied on clinical history that participants themselves reported in a screening survey and a study questionnaire. A participant counted as exposed if, within 2 weeks of entering the study, that participant had been in contact with someone who had a PCR-confirmed or clinician-diagnosed COVID-19 case. Mobile phlebotomists in the prospective study collected whole blood, serum and a nasopharyngeal or oropharyngeal swab from every participant. Prospective study participants could optionally give additional blood draws and questionnaires over an approximately 2-month period. Prospective study blood samples were shipped either frozen or at room temperature before DNA extraction.

The immunoSEQ Assay, a bias-controlled multiplex PCR, was used to amplify TCRbeta CDR3 regions from genomic DNA. The original pipeline was this. The number of nucleated cells in each sample was estimated by amplification of reference gene primers within the assay. To quantify the absolute abundance of each unique TCRbeta CDR3 rearrangement, sequence reads were collapsed and filtered. Productive Simpson clonality was computed per sample as the square root of Simpson's diversity index over productive rearrangements. The clones in this table, taken by TCRdb from immuneACCESS, are in-frame only. Not every clone is retained; where verified, under half of the shortfall comes from an unresolved V gene, and the cause of the rest is unknown. That table is the source of V, J and clone size, and D and trimming were worked out from the DNA. Across this sample there are some 270,000 clones, with around 90% seen only once. The top ten hold about 3% of the sample.

On this clone itself: It has no known antigen specificity. Base-call qualities are not available, and no considerably larger clone is one nucleotide away.

The origin of this receptor is a man in his forties or fifties who had been exposed to COVID-19. The sample comprised PBMCs or T cells enriched from blood (not recorded which).

CDR3 protein: CASSEGGGRAHEQFF. Read as DNA, the sequence is TGTGCCAGCAGTGAGGGTGGCGGGAGGGCCCATGAGCAGTTCTTC. This chain is built from TRBV2 and TRBJ2-1; 9 of the junction bases match TRBD2. V lost 3 bases and J lost 8 bases, and the count of bases not matched to a germline gene is 8. In the germline V gene, CDR1 corresponds to SNHLY and CDR2 to FYNNEI. From cysteine to phenylalanine, the CDR3 is 15 amino acids long. CDR3 DNA only is kept here, 45 bases in frame from base 1.